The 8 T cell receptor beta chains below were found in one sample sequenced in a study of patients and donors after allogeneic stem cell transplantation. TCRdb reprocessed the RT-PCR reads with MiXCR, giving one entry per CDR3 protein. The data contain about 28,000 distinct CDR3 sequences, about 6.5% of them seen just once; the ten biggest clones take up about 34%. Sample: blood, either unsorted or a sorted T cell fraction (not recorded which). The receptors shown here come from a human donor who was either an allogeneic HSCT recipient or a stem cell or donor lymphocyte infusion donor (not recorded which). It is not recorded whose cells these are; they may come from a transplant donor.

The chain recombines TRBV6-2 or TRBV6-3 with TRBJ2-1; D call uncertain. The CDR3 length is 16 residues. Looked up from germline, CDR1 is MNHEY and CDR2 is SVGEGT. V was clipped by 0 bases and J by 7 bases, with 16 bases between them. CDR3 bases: TGTGCCAGCAGTTACTCGAGAAGGGAAAGTCTGAATGAGCAGTTCTTC. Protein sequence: CASSYSRRESLNEQFF.

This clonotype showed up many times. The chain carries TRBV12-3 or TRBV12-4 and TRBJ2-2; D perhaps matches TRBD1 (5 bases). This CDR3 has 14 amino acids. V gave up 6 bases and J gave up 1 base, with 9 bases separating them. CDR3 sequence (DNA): TGTGCCAGCAGCCTCGGACAGAACACCGGGGAGCTGTTTTTT. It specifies CASSLGQNTGELFF.

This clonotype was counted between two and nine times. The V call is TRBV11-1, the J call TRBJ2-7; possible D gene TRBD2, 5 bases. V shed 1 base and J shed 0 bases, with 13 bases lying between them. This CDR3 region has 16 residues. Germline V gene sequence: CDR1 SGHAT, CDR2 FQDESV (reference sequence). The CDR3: CASSLVGGISSYEQYF. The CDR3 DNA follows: TGTGCCAGCAGCTTAGTTGGAGGTATTAGCTCCTACGAGCAGTACTTC.

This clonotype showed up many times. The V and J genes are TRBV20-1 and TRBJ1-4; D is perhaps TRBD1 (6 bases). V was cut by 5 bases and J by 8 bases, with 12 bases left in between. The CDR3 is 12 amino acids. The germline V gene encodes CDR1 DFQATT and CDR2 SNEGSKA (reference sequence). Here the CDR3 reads CSAGGQTEKLFF. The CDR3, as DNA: TGCAGTGCTGGAGGACAGACCGAAAAACTGTTTTTT.

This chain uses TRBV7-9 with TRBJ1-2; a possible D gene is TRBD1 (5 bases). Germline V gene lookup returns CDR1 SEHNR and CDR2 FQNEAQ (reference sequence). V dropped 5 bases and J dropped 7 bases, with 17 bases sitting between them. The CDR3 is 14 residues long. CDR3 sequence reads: CASSPPGTRGGYTF. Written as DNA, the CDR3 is TGTGCCAGCAGCCCTCCCGGGACCAGAGGTGGCTACACCTTC.

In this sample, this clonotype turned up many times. In nucleotides, the CDR3 is TGTGCCAGCAGCCACCAACCTGGGAGTGGGGGCAATGAGCAGTTCTTC. Translating gives CASSHQPGSGGNEQFF. J is TRBJ2-1 and V is TRBV3-1, with D possibly being TRBD1 or TRBD2 (5 bases each). Looked up from germline, CDR1 is LGHDT and CDR2 is YNNKEL (reference sequence). The CDR3 extends over 16 amino acids. V lost 3 bases and J lost 6, with 18 bases in between.

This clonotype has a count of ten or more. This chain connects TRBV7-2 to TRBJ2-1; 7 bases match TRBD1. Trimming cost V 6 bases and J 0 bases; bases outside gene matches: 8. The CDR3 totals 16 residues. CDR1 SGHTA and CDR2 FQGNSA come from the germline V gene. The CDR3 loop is CASRERGHPSYNEQFF. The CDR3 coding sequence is TGTGCCAGCAGGGAAAGGGGGCACCCCTCCTACAATGAGCAGTTCTTC.

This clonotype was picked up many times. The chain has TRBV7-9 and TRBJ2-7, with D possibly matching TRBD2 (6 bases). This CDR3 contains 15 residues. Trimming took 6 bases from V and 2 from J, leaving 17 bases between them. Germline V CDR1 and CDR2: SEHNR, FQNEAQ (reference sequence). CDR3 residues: CASRPGTSYTYEQYF. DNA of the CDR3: TGTGCCAGCAGACCAGGGACTTCTTATACCTACGAGCAGTACTTC.